The 9 T cell receptor beta chains presented below share a single source sample, sequenced in a study of response to subunit inactivated influenza vaccine. TCRdb passed the RT-PCR reads through MiXCR, listing each CDR3 protein once. Of roughly 650,000 distinct CDR3 sequences in the sample, approximately 14% were seen once. Here the sequenced sample was PBMCs from blood, taken roughly 12 days after vaccination. The receptors derive from a man aged 45-65 years who received an inactivated influenza vaccine.

This clonotype has only a few counts. The J gene is TRBJ1-1, the V gene TRBV5-1; 7 nucleotides match TRBD1. V trimming: 2 bases; J trimming: 1 base; junction bases outside the gene matches: 14. The CDR3 length is 18 residues. Germline CDR1 SGHRS, CDR2 YFSETQ. The CDR3 protein is CASSLETGFSTRNTEAFF. CDR3 nucleotides: TGCGCCAGCAGCTTAGAGACAGGGTTCTCTACTCGGAACACTGAAGCTTTCTTT.

This chain uses TRBV2 with TRBJ2-5; TRBD1 might be the D (6 bases). CDR1 is SNHLY and CDR2 is FYNNEI in the germline V gene. Trimming took off 7 bases at V and 5 bases at J, with 14 bases between the two ends. This CDR3 comprises 13 residues. CDR3 loop: CASNGQLGETQYF. DNA of the CDR3: TGTGCCAGCAATGGACAGTTGGGCGAGACCCAGTACTTC.

The CDR3 nucleotides read TGCGCCAGCACCACACCGGGCCGAAGGGAAGAGACCCAGTACTTC. Translating gives CASTTPGRREETQYF. This chain connects TRBV23-1 to TRBJ2-5, with no clear D. TRBV23-1 is marked as an open reading frame, function uncertain. The ends were cut back, 7 bases at V and 3 bases at J, with 18 bases in the middle. This CDR3 region has 15 residues.

This clonotype was detected many times. The rearrangement uses TRBV7-9 and TRBJ1-3; D is ambiguous. There are 14 residues in the CDR3. With 1 base removed from V and 4 bases from J, the gap between germline ends came to 8 bases. CDR1 and CDR2 (germline): SEHNR, FQNEAQ (reference sequence). The CDR3 sequence is CASSLVSPGNTIYF. The CDR3 DNA sequence: TGTGCCAGCAGCTTAGTATCCCCAGGAAACACCATATATTTT.

The gene calls are TRBV7-8 and TRBJ2-5; tentatively, D is TRBD1 (5 bases). With 2 bases removed from V and 0 bases from J, the gap between germline ends came to 16 bases. Germline V CDR1 and CDR2: SGHVS, FQNEAQ. This CDR3 is 17 amino acids long. CDR3 loop: CASSLLTAWTHQETQYF. CDR3 bases: TGTGCCAGCAGCTTATTAACGGCATGGACACACCAAGAGACCCAGTACTTC.

This clonotype was recorded a few times. CDR3 loop: CASSLGAGISYEQYF. For the CDR3, the DNA is TGTGCCAGCAGCTTGGGGGCGGGGATTTCCTACGAGCAGTACTTC. This chain uses TRBV5-5 with TRBJ2-7, with D perhaps matching TRBD2 (6 bases). This CDR3 comprises 15 residues. Trimming left V 0 bases short and J 1 base short, with 11 bases between. Germline lookup yields CDR1 SGHKS and CDR2 YYEKEE (reference sequence).

This clonotype has only a few counts. This rearrangement joins TRBV28 to TRBJ2-5, with D unclear. The CDR3 covers 14 residues. Trimming left V 6 bases short and J 1 base short, with 12 bases between. The germline CDR1 and CDR2 sequences are MDHEN and SYDVKM. The CDR3 bases are TGTGCCAGCAGCCCAGCTATGGGCCAAGAGACCCAGTACTTC. Residues: CASSPAMGQETQYF. Full variable domain (rest looked up from reference TRBV28 and TRBJ2-5): DVKVTQSSRYLVKRTGEKVFLECVQDMDHENMFWYRQDPGLGLRLIYFSYDVKMKEKGDIPEGYSVSREKKERFSLILESASTNQTSMYLCASSPAMGQETQYFGPGTRLLVL.

This clonotype was picked up a small number of times. The chain combines TRBV6-1 with TRBJ2-7; the match to TRBD1 covers 7 bases. Germline CDR1 is MNHNS and CDR2 is SASEGT. The CDR3 consists of 17 residues. V shed 6 bases and J 4 bases; nucleotides not matched to a gene: 18. The CDR3 DNA follows: TGTGCCAGCAGCCGCCTCGACAGGGAATGGGTGGGGTACGAGCAGTACTTC. As protein: CASSRLDREWVGYEQYF.

This clonotype was observed many times. This chain uses TRBV7-2 with TRBJ1-6; 7 nucleotides align to TRBD1. Germline CDR1 is SGHTA and CDR2 is FQGNSA. V gave up 3 bases and J gave up 7 bases; unmatched junction bases: 12. The CDR3 has 17 residues. The CDR3 reads CASSFLVGTALNSPLHF. For the CDR3, the DNA is TGTGCCAGCAGCTTCTTAGTAGGGACAGCGCTAAATTCACCCCTCCACTTT.